This T cell receptor (beta chain) was identified in a study of blood T cell repertoires in COVID-19. Turning to the study itself: COVID-19 samples collected from the United States, Italy and Spain covered acute and convalescent phases. PBMCs, B-cell-depleted T cells, or T cells provided the cDNA or gDNA that made up the material.

Germline V gene sequence: CDR1 LGHNA, CDR2 YNFKEQ. J lost 6 bases, V lost 4 bases, and 3 bases had no gene match. The CDR3 contains 13 residues. Clinical history reported by participants formed the basis on which cohorts were assigned. In the source study's methods: From reference gene primer amplification, estimates of nucleated cell counts were derived. Measured with immunoSEQ multiplex PCR; TCRdb has only the in-frame clones, and not every one. The DNA was the basis for D and trimming; V, J and clone size are from that table. The sample contains roughly 250,000 clones, approximately 90% of which appear only once.

This chain links TRBV4-2 with TRBJ2-4; 7 positions match TRBD1. The receptor was isolated from a woman between 25 and 40 years old with acute COVID-19. The sample comprised PBMCs or T cells enriched from blood (not recorded which). In DNA, the CDR3 is TGTGCCAGCAGCCGACGGACAGGAAACATTCAGTACTTC. Translated: CASSRRTGNIQYF.